This TCR beta chain was sequenced during a study of response to subunit inactivated influenza vaccine. MiXCR was run by TCRdb on the RT-PCR reads, yielding one entry per CDR3 protein. Of 700,000 to 900,000 distinct CDR3 sequences in the sample, 20% to 25% were seen once. The CDR3 totals 15 residues. In germline, CDR1 is MDHEN, CDR2 SYDVKM. Trimming left V 6 bases short and J 6 bases short, with 21 bases between. This clonotype was observed at least ten times. Its antigen remains unknown. Broader study findings: Authors suggested that a seasonal influenza vaccination recruits few new T cells each time.

V usage is TRBV28 and J usage is TRBJ2-7, with a weak D call TRBD1 (5 bases). The clonotype was recovered from a man aged 50 or older who received an inactivated influenza vaccine. The sample in question was PBMCs from blood, obtained more than 4 days after vaccination. The DNA for the CDR3 is TGTGCCAGCAGCCCCCCCGACAGCTTGGGGCCCGAGCAGTACTTC. It specifies CASSPPDSLGPEQYF.